The 18 T cell receptor beta chains below were found in one sample sequenced in a study of cytomegalovirus exposure and HLA in healthy donors. Primers included in the PCR were 60 Vbeta and 13 Jbeta primers. TCRdb keeps only in-frame clones here, not all; method: immunoSEQ multiplex PCR. This repertoire shows around 100,000 clones, around 76% found once; its top ten account for under 20%. Specimen: PBMCs. Receptor source: a woman in her sixties or seventies in good health and CMV-seropositive.

This chain uses TRBV29-1 with TRBJ1-5, with D possibly matching TRBD1 (6 bases). Trimming left V 7 bases short and J 2 bases short, with 21 bases between. Germline CDR1 reads SQVTM; CDR2 reads ANQGSEA. There are 16 residues in the CDR3. The CDR3 bases are TGCAGCGGTGGGCCTCGGACCCCAGGGGGCAATCAGCCCCAGCATTTT. This codes for CSGGPRTPGGNQPQHF. Full variable domain (remainder filled in from reference TRBV29-1 and TRBJ1-5): SAVISQKPSRDICQRGTSLTIQCQVDSQVTMMFWYRQQPGQSLTLIATANQGSEATYESGFVIDKFPISRPNLTFSTLTVSNMSPEDSSIYLCSGGPRTPGGNQPQHFGDGTRLSIL.

This clone was recorded once. The rearrangement uses TRBV2 and TRBJ2-1; 12 bases line up with TRBD1. The CDR3 sequence is 15 residues long. Per the germline V gene, CDR1 is SNHLY and CDR2 is FYNNEI. The V segment lost 8 bases and the J segment 3 bases; nucleotides outside the gene matches: 5. In DNA, the CDR3 is TGTGCCAGCTGGGGACAGGGGGCGGGCTACAATGAGCAGTTCTTC. It yields the protein CASWGQGAGYNEQFF.

This clone was observed a few times. This chain links TRBV7-9 with TRBJ1-4; the match to TRBD1 covers 7 bases. After removal of 5 bases from V and 8 bases from J, the junction contained 8 bases not matched to a gene. This CDR3 comprises 14 residues. CDR1 is SEHNR, CDR2 FQNEAQ, per germline (reference sequence). The CDR3 DNA sequence: TGTGCCAGCAGCACGACAGGGATCGGGGAAAAACTGTTTTTT. It encodes CASSTTGIGEKLFF.

V usage is TRBV2 and J usage is TRBJ1-5; 8 nucleotides match TRBD1. The CDR3 totals 15 residues. Germline CDR1 and CDR2: SNHLY and FYNNEI. V trimming: 7 bases; J trimming: 1 base; junction bases outside the gene matches: 6. The CDR3 nucleotides read TGTGCCAGCACCCCGGACAGGGCAAGCAATCAGCCCCAGCATTTT. It codes for CASTPDRASNQPQHF.

This chain uses TRBV5-4 with TRBJ2-1; 8 bases fit TRBD1. The CDR3 has 13 residues. The germline V gene has CDR1 SGHNT and CDR2 YYREEE (reference sequence). The V segment lost 2 bases and the J segment 8 bases; nucleotides outside the gene matches: 3. CDR3 region: CASSLQGGDEQFF. The CDR3 DNA reads TGTGCCAGCAGCTTACAGGGGGGTGATGAGCAGTTCTTC.

This sequence joins TRBV6-1 and TRBJ2-7; 10 nucleotides match TRBD2. Germline V gene lookup returns CDR1 MNHNS and CDR2 SASEGT. The CDR3 covers 14 residues. Trimming at V came to 7 bases and at J to 4 bases, leaving 7 bases not matched to a gene. The CDR3 DNA reads TGTGCCAGCACGTCGGCTAGCGGGAGTTACGAGCAGTACTTC. It is translated as CASTSASGSYEQYF.

This clone has more than one count but fewer than ten. V usage is TRBV10-3 and J usage is TRBJ2-2; 13 nucleotides match TRBD2. The CDR3 contains 16 residues. V dropped 7 bases and J dropped 5; count of bases not matched to a gene: 7. Per the germline V gene, CDR1 is ENHRY and CDR2 is SYGVKD. The CDR3 region has the DNA TGTGCCATCAAAGACGGACTAGCGGGAGAAACCGGGGAGCTGTTTTTT. Translated, it gives CAIKDGLAGETGELFF.

The rearrangement links TRBV18 to TRBJ2-3; 10 bases are shared with TRBD2. There are 17 residues in the CDR3. The trim removed 4 bases at V and 5 bases at J, leaving 12 bases unmatched. CDR1 KGHSH and CDR2 LQKENI come from the germline V gene. For the CDR3, the DNA is TGTGCCAGCTCACAAGGAACTAGCGGGATTTCGGAAGATACGCAGTATTTT. Its translation is CASSQGTSGISEDTQYF.

The chain is built from TRBV28 and TRBJ2-1; D remains unclear. The CDR3 consists of 16 residues. V shed 3 bases and J shed 5 bases, with 17 bases lying between them. Germline V gives CDR1 MDHEN, CDR2 SYDVKM. CDR3 sequence reads: CASSFRAPRDHNEQFF. The CDR3 DNA follows: TGTGCCAGCAGTTTCCGAGCGCCCCGAGACCACAATGAGCAGTTCTTC.

A single count supports this clone. The rearrangement joins TRBV28 to TRBJ2-3; TRBD2 agrees at 10 bases. V was pared by 9 bases and J by 5 bases, with 8 bases of the junction left unmatched. CDR3 length: 14 amino acids. Germline CDR1 reads MDHEN; CDR2 reads SYDVKM. CDR3 nucleotides: TGTGCCAGTCTTCGAGCGGGAGGGGAAGATACGCAGTATTTT. Protein: CASLRAGGEDTQYF.

The chain employs TRBV5-1 and TRBJ2-3, with a possible D match to TRBD1 (6 bases). Germline V CDR1 and CDR2: SGHRS, YFSETQ. This CDR3 is 15 amino acids long. Trimming stripped 3 bases from V and 6 bases from J, with 17 bases between. The CDR3 loop is CASSSGTKGGDTQYF. DNA of the CDR3: TGCGCCAGCAGCTCCGGGACAAAGGGCGGGGATACGCAGTATTTT.

The chain has TRBV10-3 and TRBJ2-5, with 11 bases identical to TRBD2. CDR1 and CDR2 from the germline V gene are ENHRY and SYGVKD. This CDR3 comprises 14 residues. After removal of 2 bases from V and 4 bases from J, the junction contained 0 bases not matched to a gene. Written as DNA, the CDR3 is TGTGCCATCAGTGAGGGACTAGCGGGAGAGACCCAGTACTTC. It specifies CAISEGLAGETQYF.

J is TRBJ2-7 and V is TRBV28, with a possible D match to TRBD2 (6 bases). Germline lookup yields CDR1 MDHEN and CDR2 SYDVKM. V was trimmed by 6 bases and J by 2 bases, leaving 17 bases between them. This CDR3 contains 15 residues. The CDR3 protein is CASRSGTRLAYEQYF. The CDR3 nucleotides read TGTGCCAGCAGATCCGGGACTCGTCTCGCCTACGAGCAGTACTTC.

V usage is TRBV4-2 and J usage is TRBJ1-5; no clear D. The CDR3 is 15 amino acids. Trimming stripped 2 bases from V and 4 bases from J, with 12 bases between. CDR1 and CDR2 from the germline V gene are LGHNA and YNFKEQ. In DNA, the CDR3 is TGTGCCAGCAGCCAACGTGGGAGAGGTAATCAGCCCCAGCATTTT. It codes for CASSQRGRGNQPQHF.

This rearrangement joins TRBV28 to TRBJ1-2; D is unresolved. Germline V lookup: CDR1 MDHEN, CDR2 SYDVKM. This CDR3 spans 12 amino acids. Trimming left V 2 bases short and J 8 bases short, with 9 bases between. The CDR3 region has the DNA TGTGCCAGCAGTTTAACCCGGAGGGGCTACACCTTC. It codes for CASSLTRRGYTF.

This clone was picked up one time. V and J are TRBV7-2 and TRBJ2-2; 7 nucleotides agree with TRBD2. Trimming took 6 bases from V and 1 from J; bases not matched to a gene: 14. Germline CDR1 and CDR2: SGHTA and FQGNSA. The CDR3 extends over 18 amino acids. This CDR3 reads CASRLRDYSSRNTGELFF. The CDR3 DNA reads as TGTGCCAGCAGACTCCGGGACTATTCTTCCCGGAACACCGGGGAGCTGTTTTTT.

The rearrangement joins TRBV10-3 to TRBJ2-5; perhaps TRBD2 as D (5 bases). The CDR3 spans 13 residues. CDR1 is ENHRY and CDR2 is SYGVKD in the germline V gene. V was trimmed by 4 bases and J by 7 bases, leaving 13 bases between them. CDR3 amino acids: CAISGTAIGTQYF. The CDR3 DNA sequence: TGTGCCATCAGTGGGACTGCGATTGGGACCCAGTACTTC.

The chain is built from TRBV9 and TRBJ2-7; 8 bases align to TRBD2. This CDR3 region has 16 residues. Germline lookup yields CDR1 SGDLS and CDR2 YYNGEE. V dropped 0 bases and J dropped 6; count of bases not matched to a gene: 11. CDR3 nucleotides: TGTGCCAGCAGCGTAGCCAGCGGGAGCGGCCGAGCCGAGCAGTACTTC. This encodes CASSVASGSGRAEQYF.